This T cell receptor beta chain was sequenced for a study of T-cell reconstitution after alpha-beta-depleted transplantation in children. CDR3 size: 13 residues. Trimming shortened V by 3 bases and J by 7 bases, and 11 bases separated the two germline ends. Germline CDR1 and CDR2: SGHRS and YFSETQ. In this sample, this clonotype turned up many times. Unique molecular identifiers were used to barcode this TCRbeta library. TCRdb reanalysed the PCR reads using MiXCR and keeps one entry per CDR3 protein. The repertoire holds 670,000 or so distinct CDR3 sequences, around 14% seen once, with 0.79% in the top ten.

The rearrangement joins TRBV5-1 to TRBJ2-1, with D perhaps matching TRBD2 (6 bases). The TCR sequence derives from a girl aged 2 to 10 with congenital amegakaryocytic thrombocytopenia, due to receive a stem cell transplant. Sequencing used PBMCs, obtained before TCRalphabeta/CD19-depleted stem cell transplant. CDR3: CASSSSGGNEQFF. The CDR3 region has the DNA TGCGCCAGCAGCTCATCTGGGGGGAATGAGCAGTTCTTC.